The 4 T cell receptor beta chains listed next were all sequenced from one sample in a study of blood T cell repertoires in COVID-19. Generated by immunoSEQ multiplex PCR, the TCRdb table keeps only in-frame clones and is missing some. In the table there are around 35,000 clones, roughly 86% of which are singletons. Sequenced: peripheral blood. These receptors originate from a human donor in a cohort sampled during active COVID-19.

This chain's CDR3 is CASSLYSAKGYEQYF. Here the CDR3 DNA reads TGTGCCAGCAGCTTATACAGTGCAAAGGGGTACGAGCAGTACTTC. This sequence joins TRBV7-2 and TRBJ2-7; D may be TRBD1 (5 bases). Germline V CDR1 and CDR2: SGHTA, FQGNSA. The CDR3 spans 15 residues. V dropped 2 bases and J dropped 4 bases, with 15 bases sitting between them.

V usage is TRBV5-4 and J usage is TRBJ2-7; D might be TRBD1 (6 bases). V lost 0 bases, J lost 3 bases, and 13 bases lay in between. The V gene's germline CDR1 is SGHNT and CDR2 YYREEE (reference sequence). CDR3 size: 15 residues. As DNA, the CDR3 is TGTGCCAGCAGCTTGGGGGGGCTACCCCTCTACGAGCAGTACTTC. This encodes CASSLGGLPLYEQYF.

This clone was counted a few times. V and J are TRBV28 and TRBJ2-7; TRBD2 aligns across 9 bases. V lost 2 bases and J lost 0; bases outside the gene matches: 2. Germline-derived CDR1 and CDR2 are MDHEN and SYDVKM. This CDR3 has 15 residues. CDR3 amino acids: CASSLAGGSSYEQYF. Here the CDR3 DNA reads TGTGCCAGCAGTTTAGCGGGGGGGAGCTCCTACGAGCAGTACTTC.

The rearrangement links TRBV5-4 to TRBJ1-6; D is possibly TRBD1 (6 bases). V was shortened by 7 bases and J by 7 bases, with 15 bases between the two germline ends. Germline CDR1 is SGHNT and CDR2 is YYREEE (reference sequence). This CDR3 is built from 14 residues. The DNA for the CDR3 is TGTGCCAGCGCCCTTCAGGGGTGGAATTCACCCCTCCACTTT. Its translation: CASALQGWNSPLHF.